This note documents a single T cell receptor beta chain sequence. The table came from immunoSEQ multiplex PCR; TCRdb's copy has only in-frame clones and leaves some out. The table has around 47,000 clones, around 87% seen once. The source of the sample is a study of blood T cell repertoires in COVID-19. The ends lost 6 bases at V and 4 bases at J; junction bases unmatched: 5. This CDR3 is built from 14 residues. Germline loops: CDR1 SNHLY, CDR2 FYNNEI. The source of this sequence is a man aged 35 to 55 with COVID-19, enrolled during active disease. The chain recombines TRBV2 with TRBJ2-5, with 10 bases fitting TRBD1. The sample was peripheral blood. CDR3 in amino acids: CASSAGTGVETQYF. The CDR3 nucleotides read TGTGCCAGCAGCGCCGGGACAGGGGTAGAGACCCAGTACTTC. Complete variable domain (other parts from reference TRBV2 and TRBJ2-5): EPEVTQTPSHQVTQMGQEVILRCVPISNHLYFYWYRQILGQKVEFLVSFYNNEISEKSEIFDDQFSVERPDGSNFTLKIRSTKLEDSAMYFCASSAGTGVETQYFGPGTRLLVL.